This T cell receptor (beta chain) was retrieved from a study of shared clonotypes between healthy human individuals. Study-level results: The study's rarefaction showed incomplete sorted-subset sequencing despite large depth. Sampling used blood alone; tissue repertoires probably differ.

Each sample came from a Caucasian adult donor living in Nashville, Tennessee. A remark on this clone: The antigen is not known.

The study ran the assay at deep level. Sequencing was performed with immunoSEQ multiplex PCR; in TCRdb, only in-frame clones are kept and a portion is missing. The table lists over 1.5 million clones, approximately 98% of them singletons. V dropped 3 bases and J dropped 3 bases, with 7 bases sitting between them. Germline V CDR1 and CDR2: WNHNN, SYGVQD (reference sequence). The CDR3 contains 13 residues. The clonotype originates from a man aged 25 to 45 in good health. Specimen: naive CD4+ T cells sorted from blood. Described subset: CD45RA+ positively selected. J is TRBJ2-3 and V is TRBV10-1; D call uncertain. This CDR3 reads CASSDARTDTQYF. The CDR3 DNA is TGCGCCAGCAGTGACGCGAGGACAGATACGCAGTATTTT.